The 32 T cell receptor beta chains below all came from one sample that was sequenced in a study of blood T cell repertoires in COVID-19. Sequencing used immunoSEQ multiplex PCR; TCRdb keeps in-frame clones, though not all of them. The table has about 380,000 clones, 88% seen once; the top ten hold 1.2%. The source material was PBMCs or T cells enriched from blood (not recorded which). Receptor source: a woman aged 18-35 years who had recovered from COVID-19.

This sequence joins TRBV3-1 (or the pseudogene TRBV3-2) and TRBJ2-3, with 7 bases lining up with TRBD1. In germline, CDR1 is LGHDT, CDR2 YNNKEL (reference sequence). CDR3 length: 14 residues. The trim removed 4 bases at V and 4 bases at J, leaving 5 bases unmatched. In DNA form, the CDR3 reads TGTGCCAGCAGCCGATACACAGGGGCAGATACGCAGTATTTT. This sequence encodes CASSRYTGADTQYF.

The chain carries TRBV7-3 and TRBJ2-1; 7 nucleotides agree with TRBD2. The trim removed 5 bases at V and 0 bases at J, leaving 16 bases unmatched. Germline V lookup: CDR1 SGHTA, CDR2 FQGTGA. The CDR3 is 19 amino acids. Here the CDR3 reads CASSPIGGGARSSYNEQFF. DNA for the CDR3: TGTGCCAGCAGCCCCATTGGCGGGGGAGCCAGGAGCTCCTACAATGAGCAGTTCTTC.

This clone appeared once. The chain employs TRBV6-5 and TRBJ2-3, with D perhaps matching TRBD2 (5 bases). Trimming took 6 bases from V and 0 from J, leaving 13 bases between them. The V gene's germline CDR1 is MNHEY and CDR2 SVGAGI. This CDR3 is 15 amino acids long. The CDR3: CASRLLGMSTDTQYF. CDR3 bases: TGTGCCAGCAGACTTCTCGGGATGAGCACAGATACGCAGTATTTT.

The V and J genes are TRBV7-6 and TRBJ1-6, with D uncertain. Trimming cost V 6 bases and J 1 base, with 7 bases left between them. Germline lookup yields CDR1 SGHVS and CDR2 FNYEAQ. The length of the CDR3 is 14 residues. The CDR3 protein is CASRLRSYNSPLHF. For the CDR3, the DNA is TGTGCCAGCAGACTTCGATCCTATAATTCACCCCTCCACTTT.

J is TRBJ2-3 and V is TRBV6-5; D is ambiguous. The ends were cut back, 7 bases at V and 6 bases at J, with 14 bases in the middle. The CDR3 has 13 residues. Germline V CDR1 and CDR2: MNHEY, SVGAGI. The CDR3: CASTEVRWDTQYF. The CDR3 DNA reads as TGTGCCAGCACCGAAGTCCGGTGGGATACGCAGTATTTT.

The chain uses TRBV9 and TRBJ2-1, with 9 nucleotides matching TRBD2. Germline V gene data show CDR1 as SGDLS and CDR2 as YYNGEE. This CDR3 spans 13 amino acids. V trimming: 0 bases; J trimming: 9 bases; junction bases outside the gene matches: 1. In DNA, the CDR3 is TGTGCCAGCAGCGTAGGCGGGGGGGTTGAGCAGTTCTTC. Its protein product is CASSVGGGVEQFF.

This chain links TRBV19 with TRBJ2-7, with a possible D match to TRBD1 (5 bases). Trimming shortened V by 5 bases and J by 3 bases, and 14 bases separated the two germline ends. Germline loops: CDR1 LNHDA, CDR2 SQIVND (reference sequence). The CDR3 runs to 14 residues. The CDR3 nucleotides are TGTGCCAGTAGTGTCGCGACAGAACGCTACGAGCAGTACTTC. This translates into CASSVATERYEQYF.

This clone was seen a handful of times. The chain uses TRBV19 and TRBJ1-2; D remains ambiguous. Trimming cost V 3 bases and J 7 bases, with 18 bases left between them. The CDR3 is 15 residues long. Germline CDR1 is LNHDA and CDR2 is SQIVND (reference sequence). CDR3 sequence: CASSIAGNHRGGYTF. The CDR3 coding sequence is TGTGCCAGTAGTATTGCGGGCAATCACCGGGGTGGCTACACCTTC.

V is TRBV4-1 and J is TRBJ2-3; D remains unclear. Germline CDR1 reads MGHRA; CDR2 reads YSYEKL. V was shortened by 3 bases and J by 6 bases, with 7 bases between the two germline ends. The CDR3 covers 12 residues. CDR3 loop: CASSHPRDTQYF. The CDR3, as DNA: TGCGCCAGCAGCCACCCGCGGGATACGCAGTATTTT.

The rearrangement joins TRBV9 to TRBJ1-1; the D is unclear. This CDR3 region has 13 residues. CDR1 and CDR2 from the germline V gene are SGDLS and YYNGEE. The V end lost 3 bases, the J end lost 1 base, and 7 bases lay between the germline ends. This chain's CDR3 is CASSGFGNTEAFF. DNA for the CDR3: TGTGCCAGCAGCGGATTCGGGAACACTGAAGCTTTCTTT. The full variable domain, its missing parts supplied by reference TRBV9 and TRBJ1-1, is DSGVTQTPKHLITATGQRVTLRCSPRSGDLSVYWYQQSLDQGLQFLIQYYNGEERAKGNILERFSAQQFPDLHSELNLSSLELGDSALYFCASSGFGNTEAFFGQGTRLTVV.

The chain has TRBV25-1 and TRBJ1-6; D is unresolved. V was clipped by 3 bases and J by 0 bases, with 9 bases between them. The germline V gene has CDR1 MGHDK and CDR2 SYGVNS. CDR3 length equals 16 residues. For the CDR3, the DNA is TGTGCCAGCAGTGATAACAGAAGCTCCTATAATTCACCCCTCCACTTT. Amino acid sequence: CASSDNRSSYNSPLHF.

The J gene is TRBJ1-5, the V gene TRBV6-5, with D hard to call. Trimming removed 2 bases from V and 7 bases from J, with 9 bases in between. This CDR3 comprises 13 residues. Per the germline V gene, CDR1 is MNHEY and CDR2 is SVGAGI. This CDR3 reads CASSYRAGQPQHF. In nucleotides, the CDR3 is TGTGCCAGCAGTTACCGAGCGGGACAGCCCCAGCATTTT.

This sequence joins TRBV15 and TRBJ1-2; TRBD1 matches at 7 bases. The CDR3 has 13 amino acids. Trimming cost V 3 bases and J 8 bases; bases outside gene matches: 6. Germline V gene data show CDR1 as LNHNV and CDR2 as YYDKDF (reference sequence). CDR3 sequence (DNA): TGTGCCACCAGCAGGACAGGGACTGAAGGCTACACCTTC. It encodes CATSRTGTEGYTF.

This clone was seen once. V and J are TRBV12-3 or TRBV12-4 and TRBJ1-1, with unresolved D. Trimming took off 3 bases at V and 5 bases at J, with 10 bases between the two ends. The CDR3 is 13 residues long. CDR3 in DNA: TGTGCCAGCAGTTTTCTCGGGGTAACTGAAGCTTTCTTT. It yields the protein CASSFLGVTEAFF.

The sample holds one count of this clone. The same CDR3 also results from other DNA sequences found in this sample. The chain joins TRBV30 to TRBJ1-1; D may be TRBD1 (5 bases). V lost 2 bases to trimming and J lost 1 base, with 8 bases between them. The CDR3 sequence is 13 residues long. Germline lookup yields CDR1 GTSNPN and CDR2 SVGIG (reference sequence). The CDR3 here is CAWSRGGNTEAFF. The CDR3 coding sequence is TGTGCCTGGAGTAGGGGCGGGAACACTGAAGCTTTCTTT. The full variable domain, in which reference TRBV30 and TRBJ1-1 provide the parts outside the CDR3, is SQTIHQWPATLVQPVGSPLSLECTVEGTSNPNLYWYRQAAGRGLQLLFYSVGIGQISSEVPQNLSASRPQDRQFILSSKKLLLSDSGFYLCAWSRGGNTEAFFGQGTRLTVV.

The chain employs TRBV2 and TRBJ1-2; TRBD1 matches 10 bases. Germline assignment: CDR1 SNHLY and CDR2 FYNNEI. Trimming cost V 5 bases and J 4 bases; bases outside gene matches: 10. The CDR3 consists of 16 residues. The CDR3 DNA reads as TGTGCCAGCAGTATGGGACAGGGGCCAATAAGCTATGGCTACACCTTC. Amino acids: CASSMGQGPISYGYTF.

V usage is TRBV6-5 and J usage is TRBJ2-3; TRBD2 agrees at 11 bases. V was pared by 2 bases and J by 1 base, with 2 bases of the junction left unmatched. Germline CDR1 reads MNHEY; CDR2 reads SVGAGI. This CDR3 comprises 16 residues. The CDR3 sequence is CASSYRSGGGTDTQYF. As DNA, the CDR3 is TGTGCCAGCAGTTACCGTAGCGGGGGGGGCACAGATACGCAGTATTTT.

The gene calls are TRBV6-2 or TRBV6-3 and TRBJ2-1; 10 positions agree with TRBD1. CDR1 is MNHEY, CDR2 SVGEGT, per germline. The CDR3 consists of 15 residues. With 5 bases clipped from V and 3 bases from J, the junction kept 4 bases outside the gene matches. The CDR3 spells CASSTGTGDYNEQFF. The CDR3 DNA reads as TGTGCCAGCAGTACCGGGACAGGGGACTACAATGAGCAGTTCTTC.

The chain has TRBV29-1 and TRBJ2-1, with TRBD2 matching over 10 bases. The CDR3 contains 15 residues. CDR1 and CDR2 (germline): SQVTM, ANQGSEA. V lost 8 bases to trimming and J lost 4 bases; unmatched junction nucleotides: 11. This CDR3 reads CSTPQASGSYNEQFF. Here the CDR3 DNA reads TGCAGCACCCCGCAGGCTAGCGGGAGTTACAATGAGCAGTTCTTC.

CDR3 sequence (DNA): TGTGCCAGCAGTAATCCGGGACAGCCTGGCGGTTCACCCCTCCACTTT. This sequence encodes CASSNPGQPGGSPLHF. The chain joins TRBV2 to TRBJ1-6; 7 bases fit TRBD1. The CDR3 has 16 amino acids. Germline CDR1 SNHLY, CDR2 FYNNEI. V dropped 5 bases and J dropped 9; count of bases not matched to a gene: 13.

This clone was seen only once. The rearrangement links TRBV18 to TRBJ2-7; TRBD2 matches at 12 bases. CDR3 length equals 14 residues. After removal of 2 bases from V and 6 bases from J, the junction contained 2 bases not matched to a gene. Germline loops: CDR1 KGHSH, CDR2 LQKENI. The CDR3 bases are TGTGCCAGCTCACCAGCGACTAGCGGGAGCGAGCAGTACTTC. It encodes CASSPATSGSEQYF.

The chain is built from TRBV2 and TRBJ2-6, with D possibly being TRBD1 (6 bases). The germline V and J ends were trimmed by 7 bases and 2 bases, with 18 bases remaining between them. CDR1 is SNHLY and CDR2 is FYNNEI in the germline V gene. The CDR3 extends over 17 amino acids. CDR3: CASKGETGLTGANVLTF. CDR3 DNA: TGTGCCAGCAAGGGTGAGACAGGCCTTACTGGGGCCAACGTCCTGACTTTC. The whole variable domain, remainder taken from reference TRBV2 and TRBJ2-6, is EPEVTQTPSHQVTQMGQEVILRCVPISNHLYFYWYRQILGQKVEFLVSFYNNEISEKSEIFDDQFSVERPDGSNFTLKIRSTKLEDSAMYFCASKGETGLTGANVLTFGAGSRLTVL.

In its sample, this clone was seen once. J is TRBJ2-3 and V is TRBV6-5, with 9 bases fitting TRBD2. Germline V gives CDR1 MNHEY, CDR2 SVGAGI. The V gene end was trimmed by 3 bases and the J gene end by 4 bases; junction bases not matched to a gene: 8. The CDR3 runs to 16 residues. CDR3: CASSYVRTSAADTQYF. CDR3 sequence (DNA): TGTGCCAGCAGTTATGTCAGGACTAGCGCCGCAGATACGCAGTATTTT.

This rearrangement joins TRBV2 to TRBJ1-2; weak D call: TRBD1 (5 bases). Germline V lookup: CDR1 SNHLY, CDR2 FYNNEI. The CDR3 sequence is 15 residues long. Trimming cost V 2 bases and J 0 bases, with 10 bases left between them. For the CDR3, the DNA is TGTGCCAGCAGTGAACGACAGCTAGCTAACTATGGCTACACCTTC. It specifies CASSERQLANYGYTF.

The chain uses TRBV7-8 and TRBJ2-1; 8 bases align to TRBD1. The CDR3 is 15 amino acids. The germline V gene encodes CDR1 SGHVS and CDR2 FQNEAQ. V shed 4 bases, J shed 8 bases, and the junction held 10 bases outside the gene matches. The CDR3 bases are TGTGCCAGCAGCTCCGGGACAGGCGACGGGGATGAGCAGTTCTTC. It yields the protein CASSSGTGDGDEQFF.

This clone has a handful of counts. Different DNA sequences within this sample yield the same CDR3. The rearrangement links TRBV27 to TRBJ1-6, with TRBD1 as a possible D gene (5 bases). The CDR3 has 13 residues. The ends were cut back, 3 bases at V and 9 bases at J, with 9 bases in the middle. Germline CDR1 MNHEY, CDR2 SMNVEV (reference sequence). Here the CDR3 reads CASSFPQGSPLHF. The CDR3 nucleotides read TGTGCCAGCAGTTTTCCCCAGGGTTCACCCCTCCACTTT.

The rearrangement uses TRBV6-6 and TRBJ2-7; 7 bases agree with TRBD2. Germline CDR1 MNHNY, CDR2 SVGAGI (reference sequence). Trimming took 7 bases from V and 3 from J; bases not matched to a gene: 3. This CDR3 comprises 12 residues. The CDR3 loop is CASTPSGYEQYF. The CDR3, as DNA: TGTGCCAGCACTCCTAGCGGCTACGAGCAGTACTTC.

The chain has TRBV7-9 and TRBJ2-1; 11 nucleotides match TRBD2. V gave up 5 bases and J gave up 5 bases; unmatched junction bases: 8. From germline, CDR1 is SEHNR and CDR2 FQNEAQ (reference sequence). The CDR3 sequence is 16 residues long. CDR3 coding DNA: TGTGCCAGCAGCCGCCCTCTAGCGGGGGGCAACAATGAGCAGTTCTTC. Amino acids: CASSRPLAGGNNEQFF.

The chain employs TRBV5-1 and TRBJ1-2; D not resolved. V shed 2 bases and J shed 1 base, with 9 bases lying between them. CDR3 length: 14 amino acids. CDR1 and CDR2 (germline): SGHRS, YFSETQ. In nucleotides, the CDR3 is TGCGCCAGCAGCTTTTTTACAGATAACTATGGCTACACCTTC. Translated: CASSFFTDNYGYTF.

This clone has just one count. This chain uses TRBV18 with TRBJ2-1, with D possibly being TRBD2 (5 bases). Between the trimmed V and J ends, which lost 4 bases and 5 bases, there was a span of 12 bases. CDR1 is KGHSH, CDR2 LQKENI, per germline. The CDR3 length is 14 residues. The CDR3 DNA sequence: TGTGCCAGCTCACTCCCGATGGGAGACAATGAGCAGTTCTTC. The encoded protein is CASSLPMGDNEQFF.

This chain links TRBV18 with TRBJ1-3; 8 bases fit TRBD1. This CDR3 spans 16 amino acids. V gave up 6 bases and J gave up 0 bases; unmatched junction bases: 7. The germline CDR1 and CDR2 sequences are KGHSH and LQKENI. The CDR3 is CASSPTGQGSGNTIYF. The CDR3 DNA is TGTGCCAGCTCGCCGACCGGACAGGGCTCTGGAAACACCATATATTTT.

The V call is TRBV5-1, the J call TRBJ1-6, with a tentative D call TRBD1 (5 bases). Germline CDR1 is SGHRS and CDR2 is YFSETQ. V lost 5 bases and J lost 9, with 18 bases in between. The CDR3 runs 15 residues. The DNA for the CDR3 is TGCGCCAGCAGTCCCCAGGGCGGGGGTGGTTCACCCCTCCACTTT. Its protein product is CASSPQGGGGSPLHF.